This passage covers 21 T cell receptor beta chains from one sample sequenced in a study of Graves' ophthalmopathy and Graves' hyperthyroidism. Amplification of TCR beta CDR3 regions used RNA transcripts. In the first round, RT-PCR was carried out with HTBI primers, and a multiplex PCR formed the second round. MiXCR, run by TCRdb on the multiplex PCR reads, gives a single entry per CDR3 protein. The sample records hundreds of thousands of distinct CDR3 sequences, about 40% being singletons. Sequenced sample: peripheral blood. These receptors all come from an adult man with Graves' ophthalmopathy.

J is TRBJ1-1 and V is TRBV10-3; maybe TRBD1 (5 bases). The V end lost 3 bases, the J end lost 14 bases, and 28 bases lay between the germline ends. The germline CDR1 and CDR2 sequences are ENHRY and SYGVKD. The CDR3 spans 16 residues. The CDR3 sequence: CAISDPGQGGGNEQFF. CDR3 coding DNA: TGTGCCATCAGTGACCCGGGTCAGGGCGGTGGCAATGAGCAGTTCTTT.

V usage is TRBV10-3 and J usage is TRBJ2-2; tentative D call: TRBD2 (6 bases). V dropped 0 bases and J dropped 7 bases, with 9 bases sitting between them. The CDR3 spans 14 residues. Looked up from germline, CDR1 is ENHRY and CDR2 is SYGVKD. CDR3 sequence: CAISESRGGGELFF. The CDR3 nucleotides are TGTGCCATCAGTGAGTCTAGGGGAGGCGGGGAGCTGTTTTTT.

This clonotype was picked up a small number of times. The J gene is TRBJ2-7, the V gene TRBV6-6, with D perhaps TRBD1 (6 bases). V shed 2 bases and J shed 5 bases, with 19 bases lying between them. CDR1 and CDR2 from the germline V gene are MNHNY and SVGAGI (reference sequence). The CDR3 totals 16 residues. The CDR3 loop reads CASSYLDQGTRDEQYF. The CDR3 coding sequence is TGTGCCAGCAGTTACCTTGATCAGGGGACCAGGGACGAGCAGTACTTC.

The chain couples TRBV11-1 to TRBJ2-2; 10 bases are shared with TRBD1. The CDR3 runs 18 residues. CDR1 is SGHAT, CDR2 FQDESV, per germline (reference sequence). V was clipped by 1 base and J by 5 bases; unmatched bases: 10. CDR3 amino acids: CASSLVETGGAWTGELFF. CDR3 nucleotides: TGTGCCAGCAGCTTAGTGGAGACAGGGGGCGCGTGGACCGGGGAGCTGTTTTTT.

This clonotype was seen many times. The V gene is TRBV2, the J gene TRBJ1-5, with TRBD1 matching 8 bases. Looked up from germline, CDR1 is SNHLY and CDR2 is FYNNEI. The CDR3 is made up of 16 amino acids. With 6 bases clipped from V and 0 bases from J, the junction kept 7 bases outside the gene matches. The CDR3 DNA sequence: TGTGCCAGCAGGGATGGGACAGGCTATAGCAATCAGCCCCAGCATTTT. Translated: CASRDGTGYSNQPQHF.

This clonotype has a count of ten or more. The rearrangement joins TRBV2 to TRBJ1-4; D possibly corresponds to TRBD1 (5 bases). V was cut by 7 bases and J by 7 bases, with 16 bases left in between. Germline V CDR1 and CDR2: SNHLY, FYNNEI. This CDR3 comprises 14 residues. This chain's CDR3 is CASIEEARGEKLFF. The CDR3 DNA follows: TGTGCCAGCATCGAGGAGGCGAGGGGTGAAAAACTGTTTTTT. The full variable domain, in which reference TRBV2 and TRBJ1-4 provide the parts outside the CDR3, is EPEVTQTPSHQVTQMGQEVILRCVPISNHLYFYWYRQILGQKVEFLVSFYNNEISEKSEIFDDQFSVERPDGSNFTLKIRSTKLEDSAMYFCASIEEARGEKLFFGSGTQLSVL.

This clonotype was seen ten or more times. The chain joins TRBV27 to TRBJ1-2, with 7 bases fitting TRBD1. Trimming cost V 4 bases and J 5 bases; bases outside gene matches: 4. Germline assignment: CDR1 MNHEY and CDR2 SMNVEV (reference sequence). The CDR3 consists of 13 residues. The CDR3 sequence: CASSSTGAYGYTF. The CDR3 region has the DNA TGTGCCAGCAGTTCCACAGGGGCATATGGCTACACCTTC.

Many counts were recorded for this clonotype. The chain carries TRBV10-3 and TRBJ1-2, with 8 bases that match TRBD1. Trimming took 9 bases from V and 3 from J; bases not matched to a gene: 9. CDR1 ENHRY and CDR2 SYGVKD come from the germline V gene. This CDR3 is 14 amino acids long. CDR3 amino acids: CAINSGGNDYGYTF. The CDR3 DNA is TGTGCCATAAACTCAGGGGGCAACGACTATGGCTACACCTTC.

This clonotype was seen more than once but under ten times. V is TRBV5-5 and J is TRBJ1-1; D is unresolved. Germline V gene sequence: CDR1 SGHKS, CDR2 YYEKEE (reference sequence). V was cut by 4 bases and J by 4 bases, with 8 bases left in between. This CDR3 contains 12 residues. The CDR3 here is CASSRVLTEAFF. The CDR3 nucleotides read TGTGCCAGCAGCCGGGTTCTCACTGAAGCTTTCTTT.

This chain links TRBV7-2 with TRBJ2-5; 9 positions match TRBD1. The CDR3 consists of 15 residues. Germline V gene lookup returns CDR1 SGHTA and CDR2 FQGNSA. The ends lost 2 bases at V and 10 bases at J; junction bases unmatched: 11. The CDR3 region has the DNA TGTGCCAGCAGCTTACCGACAGGGGGTGGGCGGGACCAGTACTTC. It specifies CASSLPTGGGRDQYF.

This clonotype has ten or more counts. CDR3 sequence (DNA): TGCGCCAGCAGCTTTGTGGCGGACTACGAGCAGTACTTC. As protein: CASSFVADYEQYF. The V gene is TRBV5-1, the J gene TRBJ2-7; D call uncertain. The CDR3 has 13 amino acids. V shed 2 bases and J shed 3 bases, with 9 bases lying between them. Germline V lookup: CDR1 SGHRS, CDR2 YFSETQ. Together with reference TRBV5-1 and TRBJ2-7, the CDR3 gives the full variable domain: KAGVTQTPRYLIKTRGQQVTLSCSPISGHRSVSWYQQTPGQGLQFLFEYFSETQRNKGNFPGRFSGRQFSNSRSEMNVSTLELGDSALYLCASSFVADYEQYFGPGTRLTVT.

The rearrangement uses TRBV10-2 and TRBJ1-6; the D is unclear. V dropped 3 bases and J dropped 10 bases, with 13 bases sitting between them. CDR3 size: 14 residues. Germline V CDR1 and CDR2: WSHSY, SAAADI. The CDR3 here is CASSELSVESPLHF. The CDR3 DNA follows: TGCGCCAGCAGTGAATTGTCAGTAGAATCACCCCTCCACTTT.

The genes are TRBV10-3 and TRBJ1-1; TRBD1 matches at 8 bases. The CDR3 loop spans 12 amino acids. In germline, CDR1 is ENHRY, CDR2 SYGVKD. Unmatched junction bases numbered 10, after V lost 9 bases and J lost 10 bases. In DNA, the CDR3 is TGTGCCATGAACGATAACAGGGGGGCAGCTTTCTTT. Its protein product is CAMNDNRGAAFF.

This clonotype has more than one count but fewer than ten. The chain combines TRBV7-2 with TRBJ2-7; D might be TRBD2 (5 bases). Germline V CDR1 and CDR2: SGHTA, FQGNSA. The CDR3 is 13 amino acids. Trimming stripped 11 bases from V and 7 bases from J, with 21 bases between. CDR3 bases: TGTGCCTGGAGTGTAATGAGGGTCGGGGAGCAGTACTTC. Encoded protein: CAWSVMRVGEQYF.

This clonotype was counted ten times or more. The chain links TRBV29-1 to TRBJ1-2; possible D gene TRBD1, 6 bases. The ends were cut back, 4 bases at V and 3 bases at J, with 12 bases in the middle. The CDR3 length is 13 residues. Looked up from germline, CDR1 is SQVTM and CDR2 is ANQGSEA. The chain's CDR3 is CSVGTANDYGYTF. The CDR3 DNA is TGCAGCGTTGGGACAGCAAACGACTATGGCTACACCTTC.

This rearrangement joins TRBV29-1 to TRBJ1-4, with 9 bases matching TRBD1. This CDR3 contains 13 residues. Germline lookup yields CDR1 SQVTM and CDR2 ANQGSEA. The CDR3 loop reads CSSSTGGKEKLFF. The CDR3 DNA sequence: TGCAGTTCGTCGACAGGGGGAAAGGAAAAACTGTTTTTT.

The table lists this clonotype with many counts. The gene calls are TRBV19 and TRBJ2-7; possible D gene TRBD1, 5 bases. The CDR3 spans 15 residues. V was shortened by 5 bases and J by 1 base, with 15 bases between the two germline ends. Germline V gives CDR1 LNHDA, CDR2 SQIVND (reference sequence). The CDR3 bases are TGTGCCAGTAGTCCGCACCCGACAGCTTCCTACGAGCAGTACTTC. The encoded protein is CASSPHPTASYEQYF.

Ten or more counts support this clonotype. J is TRBJ2-5 and V is TRBV7-2; 9 bases fit TRBD2. The ends lost 2 bases at V and 4 bases at J; junction bases unmatched: 8. The germline gives CDR1 SGHTA, CDR2 FQGNSA. The CDR3 loop spans 16 amino acids. The CDR3 loop reads CASSLFAGGLGETQYF. Here the CDR3 DNA reads TGTGCCAGCAGCTTATTTGCGGGGGGGCTCGGAGAGACCCAGTACTTC.

Many counts were recorded for this clonotype. V and J are TRBV7-2 and TRBJ2-7; a weak D match, TRBD2 (6 bases). Trimming took off 7 bases at V and 2 bases at J, with 12 bases between the two ends. This CDR3 is 13 amino acids long. Germline-derived CDR1 and CDR2 are SGHTA and FQGNSA. The CDR3 protein is CASTEGGAYEQYF. The DNA of the CDR3 is TGTGCCAGCACAGAGGGCGGGGCCTACGAGCAGTACTTC.

This rearrangement joins TRBV7-2 to TRBJ2-2; TRBD1 aligns across 10 bases. The germline V gene encodes CDR1 SGHTA and CDR2 FQGNSA. This CDR3 has 15 amino acids. Trimming at V came to 1 base and at J to 7 bases, leaving 3 bases not matched to a gene. CDR3: CASSLVGDRGGELFF. Written as DNA, the CDR3 is TGTGCCAGCAGCTTAGTCGGGGACAGGGGCGGGGAGCTGTTTTTT.

This clonotype showed up many times. This rearrangement joins TRBV7-2 to TRBJ2-7; a possible D gene is TRBD2 (6 bases). Trimming stripped 7 bases from V and 3 bases from J, with 16 bases between. The CDR3 sequence is 14 residues long. Germline V gene data show CDR1 as SGHTA and CDR2 as FQGNSA. The CDR3 nucleotides are TGTGCCAGCACCGTGGACTACCCAAGCTACGAGCAGTACTTC. Translated: CASTVDYPSYEQYF. Supplemented by reference TRBV7-2 and TRBJ2-7, the full variable domain reads GAGVSQSPSNKVTEKGKDVELRCDPISGHTALYWYRQSLGQGLEFLIYFQGNSAPDKSGLPSDRFSAERTGGSVSTLTIQRTQQEDSAVYLCASTVDYPSYEQYFGPGTRLTVT.